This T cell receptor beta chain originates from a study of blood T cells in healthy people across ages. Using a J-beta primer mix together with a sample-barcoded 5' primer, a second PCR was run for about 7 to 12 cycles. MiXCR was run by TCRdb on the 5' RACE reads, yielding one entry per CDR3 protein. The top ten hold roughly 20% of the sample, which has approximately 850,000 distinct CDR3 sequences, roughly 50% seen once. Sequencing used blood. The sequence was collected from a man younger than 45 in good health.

DNA for the CDR3: TGTGCCAGCAGTGACCAGTCTAGCCCCAATGAGCAGTTCTTC. Translated: CASSDQSSPNEQFF. V gene TRBV6-4 combines with J gene TRBJ2-1; D is possibly TRBD2 (5 bases). Between the trimmed V and J ends, which lost 2 bases and 6 bases, there was a span of 11 bases. There are 14 residues in the CDR3. The germline CDR1 and CDR2 sequences are MRHNA and SNTAGT.